The text below deals with one TCR beta chain. This specimen comes from a study of identifying expanded T cells in peripheral blood. Germline V gene data show CDR1 as LGHNA and CDR2 as YSLEER. The CDR3 is 14 amino acids. V was shortened by 3 bases and J by 5 bases, with 10 bases between the two germline ends. Method: immunoSEQ multiplex PCR; TCRdb's copy keeps in-frame clones and lacks some. This table holds 75,000 to 100,000 clones, around nine tenths found once. During the collection period, no donor immune events like infections were recorded. The receptor was isolated from a person between 18 and 75 years old in good health. The chain links TRBV4-3 to TRBJ1-4; maybe TRBD1 (6 bases). Sequencing used blood. CDR3 sequence reads: CASSQQGPNEKLFF. The DNA of the CDR3 is TGCGCCAGCAGCCAGCAGGGGCCGAATGAAAAACTGTTTTTT.